The source of this TCR beta chain is a study of blood T cell repertoires in COVID-19. Study summary: The samples span acute and convalescent COVID-19 from the United States, Italy and Spain. The analysed material was cDNA or gDNA that came from T cells, B-cell-depleted T cells, or PBMCs.

Per the study methods: Estimation of nucleated cell counts was performed using reference gene primer amplification. Clones were read by immunoSEQ multiplex PCR, and TCRdb kept only the in-frame ones, dropping some. Clone size and V and J calls were adopted from that table, with D and trimming inferred from the DNA. The table lists hundreds of thousands of clones, roughly 89% of them singletons. Sequencing input: peripheral blood. This clonotype was obtained from a man aged 60-69 years who had recovered from COVID-19.

The CDR3 nucleotides read TGTGCCACCAGCAGACCCACGGAAGCGGGAGGAGCCAAAAACATTCAGTACTTC. This sequence encodes CATSRPTEAGGAKNIQYF. The chain employs TRBV15 and TRBJ2-4; 9 bases fit TRBD2. The CDR3 spans 18 residues. Germline CDR1 LNHNV, CDR2 YYDKDF (reference sequence). With 2 bases clipped from V and 0 bases from J, the junction kept 8 bases outside the gene matches.